The 11 T cell receptor beta chains in this list originate from one sample, sequenced in a study of blood T cell repertoires in COVID-19. Sequenced by immunoSEQ multiplex PCR; TCRdb stores in-frame clones only, minus some. The sample consists of approximately 61,000 clones, around nine tenths of them appearing once. Sequencing used peripheral blood. These receptors were taken from a woman at least 80 years old with active COVID-19.

The V gene is TRBV2, the J gene TRBJ1-4; TRBD1 might be the D (6 bases). The CDR3 runs to 15 residues. Trimming removed 8 bases from V and 3 bases from J, with 16 bases in between. Germline V lookup: CDR1 SNHLY, CDR2 FYNNEI. The DNA for the CDR3 is TGTGCCAGCGATACCGGGACACAGGCTAATGAAAAACTGTTTTTT. This gives the protein CASDTGTQANEKLFF.

This sequence joins TRBV5-1 and TRBJ1-1; 9 nucleotides match TRBD1. Per germline, CDR1 SGHRS and CDR2 YFSETQ. V trimming: 3 bases; J trimming: 5 bases; junction bases outside the gene matches: 8. This CDR3 contains 15 residues. The CDR3 DNA reads TGCGCCAGCAGCTCGGCCGGGACAGGGATAACTGAAGCTTTCTTT. Translating it yields CASSSAGTGITEAFF.

The chain employs TRBV18 and TRBJ2-3; the match to TRBD2 covers 8 bases. V lost 4 bases, J lost 1 base, and 10 bases stayed unmatched. This CDR3 contains 17 residues. Germline V gene data show CDR1 as KGHSH and CDR2 as LQKENI. CDR3 in amino acids: CASSLLGAGARTDTQYF. CDR3 nucleotide sequence: TGTGCCAGCTCACTCCTCGGAGCGGGGGCCCGCACAGATACGCAGTATTTT.

V gene TRBV6-5 combines with J gene TRBJ2-3; 7 bases fit TRBD1. CDR1 is MNHEY and CDR2 is SVGAGI in the germline V gene. The CDR3 length is 15 residues. V was clipped by 5 bases and J by 1 base; unmatched bases: 6. In DNA form, the CDR3 reads TGTGCCAGCAGTCGGGGACAGTTCGGCACAGATACGCAGTATTTT. Its protein product is CASSRGQFGTDTQYF.

The chain carries TRBV5-4 and TRBJ2-2, with 11 bases aligning to TRBD2. Germline V gene data show CDR1 as SGHNT and CDR2 as YYREEE (reference sequence). Losses at the gene ends were 4 bases for V and 1 base for J; bases not matched to a gene: 6. The CDR3 consists of 17 residues. The CDR3 sequence is CASSPPGLAGNTGELFF. CDR3 bases: TGTGCCAGCAGCCCGCCAGGACTAGCGGGGAACACCGGGGAGCTGTTTTTT.

This chain links TRBV9 with TRBJ2-3; 10 nucleotides align to TRBD2. CDR1 and CDR2 (germline): SGDLS, YYNGEE. The V gene end was trimmed by 1 base and the J gene end by 2 bases; junction bases not matched to a gene: 10. The CDR3 runs to 18 residues. CDR3 bases: TGTGCCAGCAGCGTACTAGCGGGGGTACCAGGATTCACAGATACGCAGTATTTT. Translating it yields CASSVLAGVPGFTDTQYF.

The chain is built from TRBV7-2 and TRBJ1-4; possibly TRBD1 for D (5 bases). CDR1 SGHTA and CDR2 FQGNSA come from the germline V gene. V was cut by 1 base and J by 8 bases, with 14 bases left in between. This CDR3 has 15 residues. DNA for the CDR3: TGTGCCAGCAGCTTAGAAAAAGGGGTTAGGGAAAAACTGTTTTTT. Its protein product is CASSLEKGVREKLFF.

J is TRBJ2-7 and V is TRBV6-6, with 9 bases aligning to TRBD1. The CDR3 is made up of 13 amino acids. CDR1 is MNHNY, CDR2 SVGAGI, per germline (reference sequence). The V segment lost 7 bases and the J segment 5 bases; nucleotides outside the gene matches: 6. CDR3 residues: CASIGTGRHEQYF. For the CDR3, the DNA is TGTGCCAGCATCGGGACAGGGAGACACGAGCAGTACTTC.

The chain carries TRBV6-6 and TRBJ2-7, with 9 positions matching TRBD2. The V gene end was trimmed by 6 bases and the J gene end by 3 bases; junction bases not matched to a gene: 6. Germline V gene data show CDR1 as MNHNY and CDR2 as SVGAGI (reference sequence). The CDR3 runs 14 residues. CDR3 nucleotide sequence: TGTGCCAGCAGGGGAAGCGGGGGGATCTACGAGCAGTACTTC. This translates into CASRGSGGIYEQYF.

The V and J genes are TRBV5-1 and TRBJ2-3, with D tentatively TRBD1 (5 bases). V was shortened by 4 bases and J by 2 bases, with 17 bases between the two germline ends. Germline CDR1 SGHRS, CDR2 YFSETQ. The CDR3 totals 16 residues. The CDR3 DNA reads as TGCGCCAGCAGCCTACTCCCAACAGGCTCCACAGATACGCAGTATTTT. This gives the protein CASSLLPTGSTDTQYF.

The table lists this clone with a count of one. This chain uses TRBV29-1 with TRBJ2-1, with 10 nucleotides matching TRBD2. Germline V gives CDR1 SQVTM, CDR2 ANQGSEA. The CDR3 sequence is 15 residues long. Trimming removed 3 bases from V and 11 bases from J; junction bases left unmatched: 13. The CDR3 reads CSVEGGASGGGKQFF. DNA of the CDR3: TGCAGCGTTGAGGGAGGGGCTAGCGGGGGAGGTAAGCAGTTCTTC.